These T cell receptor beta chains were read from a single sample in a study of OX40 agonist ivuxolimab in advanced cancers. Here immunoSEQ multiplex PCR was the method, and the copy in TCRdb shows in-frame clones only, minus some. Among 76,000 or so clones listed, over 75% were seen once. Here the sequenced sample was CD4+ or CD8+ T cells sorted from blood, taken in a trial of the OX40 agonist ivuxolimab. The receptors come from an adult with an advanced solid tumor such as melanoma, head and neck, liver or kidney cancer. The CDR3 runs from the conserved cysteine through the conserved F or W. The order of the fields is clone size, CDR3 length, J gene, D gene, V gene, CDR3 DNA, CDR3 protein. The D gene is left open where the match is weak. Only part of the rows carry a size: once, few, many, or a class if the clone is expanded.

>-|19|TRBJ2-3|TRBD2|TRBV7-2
TGTGCCAGCAGCCTGCCCTTGGGAGGGGCGAGTCACAACGCAGATACGCAGTATTTT
CASSLPLGGASHNADTQYF
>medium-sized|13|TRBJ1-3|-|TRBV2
TGTGCCAGCAGCGTGGGTCAGGGAAACACCATATATTTT
CASSVGQGNTIYF
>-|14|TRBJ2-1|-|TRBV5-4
TGTGCCAGCAGCTTGTATAGAGGGTGGGGTGAGCAGTTCTTC
CASSLYRGWGEQFF
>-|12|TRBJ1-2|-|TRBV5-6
TGTGCCAGCAGCTTGGCGATTGGTGGCTACACCTTC
CASSLAIGGYTF
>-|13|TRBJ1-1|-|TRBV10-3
TGTGCCATCAAGGCTCAGATTAACACTGAAGCTTTCTTT
CAIKAQINTEAFF
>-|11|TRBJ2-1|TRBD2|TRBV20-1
TGCAGTGCAGGGACTAGCGGGATGAGTTTCTTC
CSAGTSGMSFF
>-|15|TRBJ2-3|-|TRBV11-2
TGTGCCAGCAGCTTATCCATAGCGGGCACAGATACGCAGTATTTT
CASSLSIAGTDTQYF
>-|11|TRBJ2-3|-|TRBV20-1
TGCAGTGCTCAGGCCTCAGATACGCAGTATTTT
CSAQASDTQYF
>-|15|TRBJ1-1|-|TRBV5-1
TGCGCCAGCAGCTTGGATGGGGGCTTCAACACTGAAGCTTTCTTT
CASSLDGGFNTEAFF
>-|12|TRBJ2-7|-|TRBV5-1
TGCGCCAGCAGCTTCCGGATCGACGAGCAGTACTTC
CASSFRIDEQYF
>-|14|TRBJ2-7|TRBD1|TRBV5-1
TGCGCCAGCAGCCCGGGACAGGGTTACTACGAGCAGTACTTC
CASSPGQGYYEQYF
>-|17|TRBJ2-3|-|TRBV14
TGTGCCAGCAGCCAAGATCGGCGCGGGGGCAGGCCAGATACGCAGTATTTT
CASSQDRRGGRPDTQYF
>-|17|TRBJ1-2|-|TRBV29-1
TGCAGCGTTGAAGGGGCTGTGGAGGTAAATGAGGACTATGGCTACACCTTC
CSVEGAVEVNEDYGYTF
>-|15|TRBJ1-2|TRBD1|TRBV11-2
TGTGCCAGCAGCCCAACCACCGGGACAGGGTTTGGCTACACCTTC
CASSPTTGTGFGYTF
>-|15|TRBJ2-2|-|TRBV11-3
TGTGCCAGCAGCCCCACCGGGACACTAACCGGGGAGCTGTTTTTT
CASSPTGTLTGELFF
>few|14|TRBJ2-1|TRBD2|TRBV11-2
TGTGCCAGCAGGCTAGCGGGGGATCACAATGAGCAGTTCTTC
CASRLAGDHNEQFF
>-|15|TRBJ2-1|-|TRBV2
TGTGCCAGCAGGAGGAGGATACTCGCTGACAATGAGCAGTTCTTC
CASRRRILADNEQFF
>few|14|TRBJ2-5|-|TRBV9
TGTGCCAGCAGCTCGAATCCCCTGGGGGAGACCCAGTACTTC
CASSSNPLGETQYF
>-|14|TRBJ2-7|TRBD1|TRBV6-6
TGTGCCAGCACCCCTCGGACAGGCTCCTACGAGCAGTACTTC
CASTPRTGSYEQYF
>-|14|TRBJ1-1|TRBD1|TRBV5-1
TGCGCCAGCAGCGGTTACCCCGGGACAGCAAAAGCTTTCTTT
CASSGYPGTAKAFF
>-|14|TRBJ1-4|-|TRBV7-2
TGTGCCAGCAGCTTGAGGGCGGATAATGAAAAACTGTTTTTT
CASSLRADNEKLFF
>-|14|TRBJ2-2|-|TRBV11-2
TGTGCCAGCAGCCGCGAGGGCGGGGCCGGGGAGCTGTTTTTT
CASSREGGAGELFF
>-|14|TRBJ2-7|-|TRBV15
TGTGCCACCAGCAGAGATTACGGCTTCTACGAGCAGTACTTC
CATSRDYGFYEQYF
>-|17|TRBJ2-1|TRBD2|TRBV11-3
TGTGCCAGCAGCTTAGAGACTAGCGGGGGGGTTAGCAATGAGCAGTTCTTC
CASSLETSGGVSNEQFF
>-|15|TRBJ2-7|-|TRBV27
TGTGCCAGCACCCCCAGCGGCGGGGAAACCTACGAGCAGTACTTC
CASTPSGGETYEQYF
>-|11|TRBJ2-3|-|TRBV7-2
TGTGCCAGCAGCTATAAGGATACGCAGTATTTT
CASSYKDTQYF
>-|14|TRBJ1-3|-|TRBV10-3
TGTGCCACCGGAGGCGGGAGCTCTGGAAACACCATATATTTT
CATGGGSSGNTIYF
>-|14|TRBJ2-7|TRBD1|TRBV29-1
TGCAGCGTTCTCCGGGACAGGGGGCCCCCCGAGCAGTACTTC
CSVLRDRGPPEQYF
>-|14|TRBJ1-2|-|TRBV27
TGTGCCAGCAGTTATTCAAGGGGGGAATATGGCTACACCTTC
CASSYSRGEYGYTF
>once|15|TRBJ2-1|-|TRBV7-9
TGTGCCAGCAGGAGGTCTGGCGGAGGTAACAATGAGCAGTTCTTC
CASRRSGGGNNEQFF
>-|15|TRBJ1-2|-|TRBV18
TGTGCCAGCTCACCATTATCCAGGGGTAAAGATGGCTACACCTTC
CASSPLSRGKDGYTF
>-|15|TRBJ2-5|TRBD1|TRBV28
TGTGCCAGCAGTAGCTCGGGACAGGGGGCAGAGACCCAGTACTTC
CASSSSGQGAETQYF
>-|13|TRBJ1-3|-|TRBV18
TGTGCCAGCTCCCCAAGCTCTGGAAACACCATATATTTT
CASSPSSGNTIYF
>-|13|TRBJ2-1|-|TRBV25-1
TGTGCCAGCGGAGGGCCTTTAAACAATGAGCAGTTCTTC
CASGGPLNNEQFF
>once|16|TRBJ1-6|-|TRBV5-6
TGTGCCAGCAGAGTTGGGGGGGCGCGTAGCAATTCACCCCTCCACTTT
CASRVGGARSNSPLHF